What follows describes a single T cell receptor (beta chain). The antigen is not known. These data come from a study of shared clonotypes between healthy human individuals. General study findings and limits: Only blood was sampled; tissue repertoires likely differ. Shared across several donors were around 5% of the naive CD4 clonotypes.

Investigators spread the genomic DNA of each subset evenly over several immunoSEQ plates. In the sorted-subset replicate PCRs, around 200 ng DNA, tens of thousands of T cell genomes, was used. TCRdb keeps only in-frame clones here, not all; method: immunoSEQ multiplex PCR. The sample lists about 800,000 clones, approximately 97% occurring once. The CDR3 runs to 17 residues. The germline gives CDR1 MNHEY, CDR2 SMNVEV (reference sequence). V was pared by 6 bases and J by 1 base, with 8 bases of the junction left unmatched. CD45RO-negative, CCR7-positively selected cells formed the naive CD8 fraction, excluding terminally differentiated effector memory CD45RA+ cells.

Source material: naive CD8+ T cells sorted from blood. The chain is built from TRBV27 and TRBJ2-2; 10 nucleotides line up with TRBD2. The TCR comes from a man younger than 40 in good health. The CDR3 DNA follows: TGTGCCAGCAGGCCAATAGGACTAGCGGTGAACACCGGGGAGCTGTTTTTT. This gives the protein CASRPIGLAVNTGELFF.